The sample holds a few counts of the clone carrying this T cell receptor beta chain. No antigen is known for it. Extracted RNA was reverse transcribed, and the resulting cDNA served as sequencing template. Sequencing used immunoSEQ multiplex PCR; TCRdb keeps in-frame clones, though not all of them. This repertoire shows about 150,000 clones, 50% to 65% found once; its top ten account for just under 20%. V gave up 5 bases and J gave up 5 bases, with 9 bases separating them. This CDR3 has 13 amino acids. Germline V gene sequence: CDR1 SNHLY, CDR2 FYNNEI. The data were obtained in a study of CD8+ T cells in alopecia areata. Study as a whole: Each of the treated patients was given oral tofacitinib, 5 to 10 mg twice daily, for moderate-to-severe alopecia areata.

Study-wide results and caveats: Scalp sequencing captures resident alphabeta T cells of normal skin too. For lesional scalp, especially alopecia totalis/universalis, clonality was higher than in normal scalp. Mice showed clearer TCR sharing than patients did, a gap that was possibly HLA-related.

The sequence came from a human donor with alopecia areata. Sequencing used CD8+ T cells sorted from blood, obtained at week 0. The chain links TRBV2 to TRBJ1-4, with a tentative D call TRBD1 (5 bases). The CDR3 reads CASSRGENEKLFF. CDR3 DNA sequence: TGTGCCAGCAGTAGAGGGGAGAATGAAAAACTGTTTTTT.